The clone carrying this TCR beta chain was seen a handful of times. These data come from a study of T cells in Graves' hyperthyroidism and ophthalmopathy. Germline-derived CDR1 and CDR2 are WSHSY and SAAADI. V dropped 7 bases and J dropped 0; count of bases not matched to a gene: 12. The CDR3 loop spans 17 amino acids. Researchers took RNA transcripts and amplified the TCR beta CDR3 regions from them. RT-PCR in the first round (using the HTBI primer set) targeted the TCR CDR3. TCRdb reprocessed the multiplex PCR reads with MiXCR, giving one entry per CDR3 protein. Of 450,000 to 600,000 distinct CDR3 sequences in the sample, about 15% were seen once.

This chain joins TRBV10-2 and TRBJ2-4; 7 bases are shared with TRBD1. The sample comprised blood. The TCR sequence derives from a woman in her thirties or forties with Graves' hyperthyroidism. The CDR3 region is CASTQPGTVLAKNIQYF. CDR3 coding DNA: TGCGCCAGCACTCAACCCGGGACAGTCCTAGCCAAAAACATTCAGTACTTC.